This TCR beta chain was recovered during a study of shared clonotypes between healthy human individuals. Remarks on this clone: The antigen is undetermined.

The split of CD4+ cells yielded CD45RA+ naive and CD45RA-negative memory subsets. General observations from the study: The genetic and exposure-history diversity represented was limited by few donors. Generation probabilities of non-shared clonotypes were lower (relative to those shared by all four donors).

Every subset had its genomic DNA shared out evenly among several immunoSEQ plates. The repertoire was sequenced with immunoSEQ multiplex PCR; TCRdb's copy has only in-frame clones and lacks some. The sample has around 350,000 clones; over 70% are singletons. This TCR was sampled from a man aged 30 to 45 in good health. The sequencing sample was made of memory CD4+ T cells sorted from blood. Documented subset: CD45RA-negative fraction.

For the CDR3, the DNA is TGTGCCAGCAGCGAAAGGATGGGCGGGGAGCTGTTTTTT. Its protein product is CASSERMGGELFF. The chain joins TRBV11-1 to TRBJ2-2, with no clear D. Germline CDR1 and CDR2: SGHAT and FQDESV (reference sequence). The V end lost 5 bases, the J end lost 7 bases, and 11 bases lay between the germline ends. The CDR3 has 13 residues. Together with reference TRBV11-1 and TRBJ2-2, the CDR3 gives the full variable domain: EAEVAQSPRYKITEKSQAVAFWCDPISGHATLYWYRQILGQGPELLVQFQDESVVDDSQLPKDRFSAERLKGVDSTLKIQPAELGDSAMYLCASSERMGGELFFGEGSRLTVL.